The 10 T cell receptor beta chains given below trace back to one sample, sequenced in a study of cytomegalovirus exposure and HLA in healthy donors. The PCR ran on 60 Vbeta and 13 Jbeta primers. TCRdb's table, derived via immunoSEQ multiplex PCR, lists solely in-frame clones and lacks some. The table includes approximately 100,000 clones, roughly four fifths detected once. Input material: PBMCs. The receptor source for this set is a male donor in good health and CMV-seropositive.

This clone has just a few counts. The rearrangement uses TRBV10-3 and TRBJ2-7; D is unresolved. The germline V gene has CDR1 ENHRY and CDR2 SYGVKD. The CDR3 runs 14 residues. Trimming cost V 5 bases and J 2 bases, with 13 bases left between them. CDR3 in DNA: TGTGCCATCAGTAGACCTGACACGACCTACGAGCAGTACTTC. Its translation is CAISRPDTTYEQYF.

The chain joins TRBV13 to TRBJ2-7; 8 positions match TRBD2. The CDR3 is made up of 13 amino acids. V lost 4 bases and J lost 3; bases outside the gene matches: 2. CDR1 is PRHDT and CDR2 is FYEKMQ in the germline V gene (reference sequence). DNA for the CDR3: TGTGCCAGCAGCTACAGCGGGGGCTACGAGCAGTACTTC. It encodes CASSYSGGYEQYF. Combining the CDR3 with reference TRBV13 and TRBJ2-7 gives the whole variable domain AAGVIQSPRHLIKEKRETATLKCYPIPRHDTVYWYQQGPGQDPQFLISFYEKMQSDKGSIPDRFSAQQFSDYHSELNMSSLELGDSALYFCASSYSGGYEQYFGPGTRLTVT.

This clone was seen once. The V gene is TRBV23-1, the J gene TRBJ1-4; D is possibly TRBD1 (5 bases). TRBV23-1 falls under the ORF class, with uncertain function. V lost 2 bases to trimming and J lost 5 bases, with 15 bases between them. The CDR3 is made up of 16 amino acids. This chain's CDR3 is CASSQPTALRNEKLFF. The DNA for the CDR3 is TGCGCCAGCAGTCAACCGACAGCCCTACGGAATGAAAAACTGTTTTTT.

The rearrangement links TRBV4-3 to TRBJ2-3; possibly TRBD2 for D (6 bases). V dropped 4 bases and J dropped 4 bases, with 15 bases sitting between them. Germline V CDR1 and CDR2: LGHNA, YSLEER. CDR3 length: 15 residues. The chain's CDR3 is CASSLSGRGSDTQYF. The CDR3 DNA follows: TGCGCCAGCAGCCTTAGCGGCAGAGGGTCAGATACGCAGTATTTT.

The chain uses TRBV6-5 and TRBJ2-3; TRBD2 is a possible D gene (6 bases). CDR1 is MNHEY and CDR2 is SVGAGI in the germline V gene. Trimming stripped 5 bases from V and 2 bases from J, with 11 bases between. The CDR3 is made up of 14 amino acids. DNA for the CDR3: TGTGCCAGCAGTCCTTGGGAGGACACAGATACGCAGTATTTT. Translated: CASSPWEDTDTQYF.

V is TRBV27 and J is TRBJ2-6; maybe TRBD1 (6 bases). Trimming shortened V by 7 bases and J by 4 bases, and 20 bases separated the two germline ends. Germline values: CDR1 MNHEY, CDR2 SMNVEV (reference sequence). The CDR3 sequence is 17 residues long. CDR3 coding DNA: TGTGCCAGCACCGCCTCCCCTGGGGACACCGGGGCCAACGTCCTGACTTTC. It codes for CASTASPGDTGANVLTF.

The DNA of the CDR3 is TGTGCCAGCAGCGCTTCGGGGGGCGGTGATGAGCAGTTCTTC. Translating it yields CASSASGGGDEQFF. V gene TRBV7-9 combines with J gene TRBJ2-1, with D perhaps matching TRBD2 (7 bases). Germline assignment: CDR1 SEHNR and CDR2 FQNEAQ (reference sequence). This CDR3 comprises 14 residues. With 5 bases removed from V and 8 bases from J, the gap between germline ends came to 16 bases. The full variable domain, with the rest looked up from reference TRBV7-9 and TRBJ2-1, is DTGVSQNPRHKITKRGQNVTFRCDPISEHNRLYWYRQTLGQGPEFLTYFQNEAQLEKSRLLSDRFSAERPKGSFSTLEIQRTEQGDSAMYLCASSASGGGDEQFFGPGTRLTVL.

The rearrangement links TRBV30 to TRBJ2-3, with 8 bases aligning to TRBD2. CDR1 is GTSNPN and CDR2 is SVGIG in the germline V gene (reference sequence). This CDR3 has 14 residues. With V trimmed by 3 bases and J by 4 bases, 6 bases remained unmatched. The CDR3: CAWRGSGEADTQYF. CDR3 coding DNA: TGTGCCTGGAGGGGTAGCGGGGAGGCAGATACGCAGTATTTT.

The chain has TRBV7-9 and TRBJ1-1; D is uncertain. This CDR3 is built from 15 residues. CDR1 and CDR2 (germline): SEHNR, FQNEAQ (reference sequence). Trimming left V 1 base short and J 1 base short, with 10 bases between. CDR3 in DNA: TGTGCCAGCAGCTTAGACTCCGGAGGGAACACTGAAGCTTTCTTT. Amino acids: CASSLDSGGNTEAFF.

The chain uses TRBV2 and TRBJ1-1; TRBD1 matches 9 bases. Trimming cost V 3 bases and J 7 bases; bases outside gene matches: 9. The CDR3 loop spans 15 amino acids. Germline V CDR1 and CDR2: SNHLY, FYNNEI. CDR3 nucleotides: TGTGCCAGCAGTGAGTTTGGGACAGGGTTGGGTGAAGCTTTCTTT. Protein: CASSEFGTGLGEAFF.